This is a list of T cell receptor beta chains from one sample in a study of siplizumab effects on memory and regulatory T cells. Sequencing used immunoSEQ multiplex PCR; TCRdb keeps in-frame clones, though not all of them. This table holds about 100,000 clones, 94% found once. Sequencing was carried out using non-Treg CD4+ T cells sorted from blood. These receptors all come from a human donor in good health. Both conserved end residues are part of each CDR3. D genes are given only for firm matches. Clone size is given for some rows only: seen once, a few or many times, or a class if the clone is expanded.

j_call: TRBJ2-2
d_call: .
v_call: TRBV7-2
clone_size: few
cdr3_nt: TGTGCCAGCTCAAGGGCCGGGAGTAACACCGGGGAGCTGTTTTTT
cdr3_aa: CASSRAGSNTGELFF

j_call: TRBJ2-3
d_call: TRBD2
v_call: TRBV4-2
clone_size: .
cdr3_nt: TGTGCCAGCAGTCAAGGTAGGGCTAGCGGGAGGAGGACAGATACGCAGTATTTT
cdr3_aa: CASSQGRASGRRTDTQYF

j_call: TRBJ2-1
d_call: .
v_call: TRBV6-1
clone_size: .
cdr3_nt: TGTGCCAGCAGTGAGGGAAGACCGACGGGGCAGTTCTTC
cdr3_aa: CASSEGRPTGQFF

j_call: TRBJ1-2
d_call: .
v_call: TRBV5-6
clone_size: .
cdr3_nt: TGTGCCAGCAGCCAGGACGGTGACTATGGCTACACCTTC
cdr3_aa: CASSQDGDYGYTF

j_call: TRBJ2-7
d_call: .
v_call: TRBV7-3
clone_size: .
cdr3_nt: TGTGCCAGCAGCTCCGTGGGAACCTACGAGCAGTACTTC
cdr3_aa: CASSSVGTYEQYF

j_call: TRBJ1-4
d_call: .
v_call: TRBV18
clone_size: .
cdr3_nt: TGTGCCAGCTCACGCGCGACAGGAGATAATGAAAAACTGTTTTTT
cdr3_aa: CASSRATGDNEKLFF

j_call: TRBJ1-1
d_call: .
v_call: TRBV7-9
clone_size: .
cdr3_nt: TGTGCCAGCAGCCTAGGACCTGGGGAAACTGAAGCTTTCTTT
cdr3_aa: CASSLGPGETEAFF

j_call: TRBJ2-3
d_call: TRBD2
v_call: TRBV29-1
clone_size: .
cdr3_nt: TGCAGCGTTTCACGAGCCGGGGGGGATACGCAGTATTTT
cdr3_aa: CSVSRAGGDTQYF

j_call: TRBJ2-7
d_call: TRBD2
v_call: TRBV29-1
clone_size: .
cdr3_nt: TGCAGCGTTTGGACTAGCGGGATTTACGAGCAGTACTTC
cdr3_aa: CSVWTSGIYEQYF

j_call: TRBJ2-3
d_call: TRBD1
v_call: TRBV5-1
clone_size: once
cdr3_nt: TGCGCCAGCAGCCCGGGACAGGGCACAGATACGCAGTATTTT
cdr3_aa: CASSPGQGTDTQYF

j_call: TRBJ2-1
d_call: TRBD2
v_call: TRBV6-5
clone_size: once
cdr3_nt: TGTGCCAGCAGTTACTTGCGGGAGTCCAGGGTGCATGAGCAGTTCTTC
cdr3_aa: CASSYLRESRVHEQFF

j_call: TRBJ2-1
d_call: .
v_call: TRBV28
clone_size: .
cdr3_nt: TGTGCCAGCAGTTTCTCGGGGGCCGGGTTTAGTGAGCAGTTCTTC
cdr3_aa: CASSFSGAGFSEQFF

j_call: TRBJ2-7
d_call: .
v_call: TRBV5-8
clone_size: .
cdr3_nt: TGTGCCAGCAGCTTGTTTGAGGGGTTCTCCTACGAGCAGTACTTC
cdr3_aa: CASSLFEGFSYEQYF

j_call: TRBJ2-7
d_call: TRBD1
v_call: TRBV6-5
clone_size: .
cdr3_nt: TGTGCCAGCAGCCCCTCGGACAGGGGAGCCAGCGAGCAGTACTTC
cdr3_aa: CASSPSDRGASEQYF

j_call: TRBJ1-5
d_call: .
v_call: TRBV28
clone_size: .
cdr3_nt: TGTGCCAGCAGCTACGGGGGGGTCCAGCCCCAGCATTTT
cdr3_aa: CASSYGGVQPQHF

j_call: TRBJ2-1
d_call: .
v_call: TRBV10-1
clone_size: once
cdr3_nt: TGCGCCAGCAGTGAGGTGGGGGATTCGACCTACAATGAGCAGTTCTTC
cdr3_aa: CASSEVGDSTYNEQFF